This T cell receptor beta chain was profiled in a study of T cell changes during pregnancy in multiple sclerosis (dated by TCRdb to between 2019 and 2020). In the study overall: The study looked at changes in the T cell repertoire across pregnancy in women with multiple sclerosis.

In the case of this clone: Its antigen is not yet known. Per-base quality was not reported, and no clone a single base away is much larger than it.

The CDR3 holds 14 amino acids from the cysteine to the phenylalanine. The retained sequence is limited to the CDR3, 42 bases, with the frame set at the first base. V loses 3 bases of germline sequence and J loses 7 bases, and the interval between the two ends is 10 bases. In the germline V gene (reference sequence), CDR1 corresponds to LNHDA and CDR2 to SQIVND. Library generation was performed with the immunoSEQ multiplex PCR assay. The source is immuneACCESS, and TCRdb retained only in-frame sequences with V and J called. Part of the clones is not carried over; for the studies checked, unresolved V genes explain less than half of this, and the remainder is unexplained. In this sample the table shows about 39,000 clones, about 94% of which occur a single time. The ten largest account for approximately 0.35% of the sample.

Rearrangement joined TRBV19 to TRBJ1-6; no D gene can be assigned with confidence. Here the sequenced sample was CD4+ T cells from peripheral blood mononuclear cells, taken after pregnancy. This receptor was taken from a female donor with multiple sclerosis, enrolled in a pregnancy study. The CDR3 is CASSMFGRNSPLHF. The sequenced DNA: TGTGCCAGTAGTATGTTCGGCAGGAATTCACCCCTCCACTTT.